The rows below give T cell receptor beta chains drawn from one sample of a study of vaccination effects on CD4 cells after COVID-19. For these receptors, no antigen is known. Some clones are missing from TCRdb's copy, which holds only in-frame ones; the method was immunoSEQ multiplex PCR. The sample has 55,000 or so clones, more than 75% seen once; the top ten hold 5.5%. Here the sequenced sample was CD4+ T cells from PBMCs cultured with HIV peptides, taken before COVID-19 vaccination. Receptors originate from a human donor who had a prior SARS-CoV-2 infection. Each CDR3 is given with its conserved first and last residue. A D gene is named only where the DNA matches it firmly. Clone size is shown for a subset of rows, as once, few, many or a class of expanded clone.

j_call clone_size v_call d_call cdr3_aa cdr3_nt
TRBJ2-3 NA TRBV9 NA CASSLVGGATDTQYF TGTGCCAGCAGCTTGGTCGGGGGAGCCACAGATACGCAGTATTTT
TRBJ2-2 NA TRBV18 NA CASSPRTGVDTGELFF TGTGCCAGCTCACCACGGACGGGAGTGGACACCGGGGAGCTGTTTTTT
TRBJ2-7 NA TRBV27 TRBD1 CASTKNTGDYEQYF TGTGCCAGCACCAAAAACACAGGGGACTACGAGCAGTACTTC
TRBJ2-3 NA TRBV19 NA CASSIDTGSSTDTQYF TGTGCCAGTAGTATAGACACAGGGTCTAGCACAGATACGCAGTATTTT
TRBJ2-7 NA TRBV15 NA CATSRGRGSEQYF TGTGCCACCAGCAGAGGACGAGGGTCCGAGCAGTACTTC
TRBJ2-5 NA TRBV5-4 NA CASRLSESETQYF TGTGCCAGCAGACTGAGCGAGTCGGAGACCCAGTACTTC
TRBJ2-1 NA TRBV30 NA CAWSGGAHYNEQFF TGTGCCTGGAGTGGGGGGGCCCACTACAATGAGCAGTTCTTC
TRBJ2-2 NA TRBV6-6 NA CASSTTSSGTGELFF TGTGCCAGCAGCACTACTAGCTCTGGCACCGGGGAGCTGTTTTTT
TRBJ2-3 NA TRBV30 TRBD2 CAWSLLAGGNTQYF TGTGCCTGGAGTCTCCTAGCGGGGGGGAATACGCAGTATTTT
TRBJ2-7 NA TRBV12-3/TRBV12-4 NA CASSHMYYEQYF TGTGCCAGCAGTCATATGTATTACGAGCAGTACTTC
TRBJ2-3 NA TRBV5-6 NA CASSFRLHLPTDTQYF TGTGCCAGCAGCTTTAGGCTTCACCTGCCCACAGATACGCAGTATTTT
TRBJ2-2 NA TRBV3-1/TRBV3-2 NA CASSQDSRNTGELFF TGTGCCAGCAGCCAAGATTCGAGAAACACCGGGGAGCTGTTTTTT
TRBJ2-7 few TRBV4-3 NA CASSHRTGRGSYEQYF TGCGCCAGCAGCCACAGAACAGGGAGGGGGTCCTACGAGCAGTACTTC
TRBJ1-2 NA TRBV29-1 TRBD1 CSVPRDRGQFWGYTF TGCAGCGTTCCAAGGGACAGGGGGCAGTTTTGGGGCTACACCTTC
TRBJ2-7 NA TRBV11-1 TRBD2 CASSLAPRGGYEQYF TGTGCCAGCAGCTTAGCGCCTCGGGGGGGCTACGAGCAGTACTTC
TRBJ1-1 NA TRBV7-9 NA CASSRYDSGTEAFF TGTGCCAGCAGCCGATACGACAGTGGCACTGAAGCTTTCTTT
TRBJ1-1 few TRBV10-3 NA CAISDTQNTEAFF TGTGCCATCAGTGACACTCAGAACACTGAAGCTTTCTTT
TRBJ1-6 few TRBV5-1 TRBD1 CASSLNPGQGNSPLHF TGCGCCAGCAGCTTGAACCCCGGACAGGGAAATTCACCCCTCCACTTT
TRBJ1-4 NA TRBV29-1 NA CSAKLSYNEKLFF TGCAGCGCTAAATTGAGCTATAATGAAAAACTGTTTTTT
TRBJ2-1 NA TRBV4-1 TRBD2 CASSQADAGALINEQFF TGCGCCAGCAGCCAAGCTGATGCGGGAGCACTAATAAATGAGCAGTTCTTC
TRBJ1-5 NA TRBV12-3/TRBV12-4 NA CASSLQLGQPQHF TGTGCCAGCAGTTTGCAGTTGGGTCAGCCCCAGCATTTT
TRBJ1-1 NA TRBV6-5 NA CASRRGGPNTEAFF TGTGCCAGCCGGAGGGGGGGCCCGAACACTGAAGCTTTCTTT
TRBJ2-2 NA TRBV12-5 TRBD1 CASGLVIGQGKTGELFF TGTGCTAGTGGTTTGGTAATTGGACAGGGGAAGACCGGGGAGCTGTTTTTT
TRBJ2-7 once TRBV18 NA CASSPLATYEQYF TGTGCCAGCTCACCACTAGCGACCTACGAGCAGTACTTC
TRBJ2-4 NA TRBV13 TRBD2 CASSRELTSGGARGIQYF TGTGCCAGCAGCCGAGAATTGACTAGCGGGGGGGCCCGTGGCATTCAGTACTTC
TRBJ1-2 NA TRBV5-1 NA CASSPRPDRNYGYTF TGCGCCAGCAGCCCTCGTCCGGACAGAAACTATGGCTACACCTTC
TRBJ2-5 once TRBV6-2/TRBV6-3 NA CASSPGISVQETQYF TGTGCCAGCAGCCCTGGAATCAGCGTCCAAGAGACCCAGTACTTC
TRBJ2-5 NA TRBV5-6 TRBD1 CASSFFLDRAAGGRETQYF TGTGCCAGCAGCTTTTTCTTGGACAGGGCCGCCGGTGGTCGCGAGACCCAGTACTTC
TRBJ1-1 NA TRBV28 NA CASRARGVEAFF TGTGCCAGCAGGGCCCGAGGGGTTGAAGCTTTCTTT
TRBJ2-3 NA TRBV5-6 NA CASSLGAATDTQYF TGTGCCAGCAGCCTGGGGGCGGCCACAGATACGCAGTATTTT
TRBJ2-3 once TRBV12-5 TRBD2 CASGLVARVSGTSETDTQYF TGTGCTAGTGGTTTGGTAGCTAGGGTGTCCGGGACTAGCGAAACAGATACGCAGTATTTT
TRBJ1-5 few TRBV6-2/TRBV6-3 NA CASSDPKEDTYFSNQPQHF TGTGCCAGCAGTGATCCGAAGGAGGACACGTATTTTAGCAATCAGCCCCAGCATTTT
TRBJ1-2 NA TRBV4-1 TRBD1 CASSHSGTAPVYGYTF TGCGCCAGCAGCCACAGTGGGACAGCGCCCGTATATGGCTACACCTTC
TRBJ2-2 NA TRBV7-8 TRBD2 CASSLSVSSGRWIGELFF TGTGCCAGCAGCTTAAGCGTTAGTAGCGGGAGATGGATAGGGGAGCTGTTTTTT
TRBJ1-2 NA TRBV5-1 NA CASSLSESYGYTF TGCGCCAGCAGCTTGTCGGAAAGCTATGGCTACACCTTC
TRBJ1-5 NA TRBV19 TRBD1 CASNDRVFNQPQHF TGTGCCAGTAACGACAGGGTTTTCAATCAGCCCCAGCATTTT
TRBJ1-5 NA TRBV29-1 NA CSVGAQPQHF TGCAGCGTTGGAGCCCAGCCCCAGCATTTT
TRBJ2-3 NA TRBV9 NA CASSVETGATDTQYF TGTGCCAGCAGCGTAGAGACGGGGGCAACAGATACGCAGTATTTT
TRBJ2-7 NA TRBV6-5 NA CASSYSPEYEQYF TGTGCCAGCAGTTACTCCCCGGAATACGAGCAGTACTTC
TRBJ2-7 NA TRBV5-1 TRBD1 CASSGKGQGRSYEQYF TGCGCCAGCAGCGGGAAGGGACAGGGGCGATCCTACGAGCAGTACTTC
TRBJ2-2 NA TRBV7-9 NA CASTTYGELFF TGTGCCAGCACCACCTATGGGGAGCTGTTTTTT